The next 16 T cell receptor beta chains were all read from a single sample in a study of blood T cell repertoires in COVID-19. The table came from immunoSEQ multiplex PCR; TCRdb's copy has only in-frame clones and leaves some out. The sample shows about 73,000 clones, about 86% of them seen only once. The specimen was peripheral blood. The origin of the receptors is a human donor in a cohort sampled during active COVID-19.

The V call is TRBV29-1, the J call TRBJ1-2; D unresolved. Trimming stripped 0 bases from V and 4 bases from J, with 18 bases between. The CDR3 sequence is 16 residues long. Germline V gene sequence: CDR1 SQVTM, CDR2 ANQGSEA. The CDR3 DNA reads TGCAGCGTTGAAGAGCAGGCGGGAGTCTACTCCTATGGCTACACCTTC. Protein product: CSVEEQAGVYSYGYTF.

By sample fraction, this clone is medium-sized. V and J are TRBV2 and TRBJ1-2; D is uncertain. The CDR3 runs 15 residues. Trimming shortened V by 7 bases and J by 2 bases, and 17 bases separated the two germline ends. Germline V lookup: CDR1 SNHLY, CDR2 FYNNEI. In DNA, the CDR3 is TGTGCCAGCATTCCCCAGAGGCACCGCAACTATGGCTACACCTTC. This translates into CASIPQRHRNYGYTF. Looking up the rest from reference TRBV2 and TRBJ1-2 gives the full variable domain: EPEVTQTPSHQVTQMGQEVILRCVPISNHLYFYWYRQILGQKVEFLVSFYNNEISEKSEIFDDQFSVERPDGSNFTLKIRSTKLEDSAMYFCASIPQRHRNYGYTFGSGTRLTVV.

This chain joins TRBV5-4 and TRBJ1-4; TRBD1 is a possible D gene (5 bases). Germline CDR1 SGHNT, CDR2 YYREEE (reference sequence). The CDR3 sequence is 17 residues long. V was shortened by 2 bases and J by 3 bases, with 17 bases between the two germline ends. The CDR3 loop is CASSLSPGRAANEKLFF. Written as DNA, the CDR3 is TGTGCCAGCAGCTTAAGCCCGGGCAGGGCGGCTAATGAAAAACTGTTTTTT.

The V and J genes are TRBV7-8 and TRBJ1-5; D is perhaps TRBD1 (6 bases). In germline, CDR1 is SGHVS, CDR2 FQNEAQ. The length of the CDR3 is 14 residues. The germline V and J ends were trimmed by 1 base and 6 bases, with 10 bases remaining between them. The CDR3 reads CASSLGQGSQPQHF. CDR3 sequence (DNA): TGTGCCAGCAGCTTAGGTCAGGGGAGTCAGCCCCAGCATTTT.

This clone was found a few times. This chain connects TRBV7-8 to TRBJ2-5, with 7 positions matching TRBD2. Germline assignment: CDR1 SGHVS and CDR2 FQNEAQ. CDR3 size: 16 residues. The trim removed 1 base at V and 5 bases at J, leaving 10 bases unmatched. The CDR3 nucleotides are TGTGCCAGCAGCTTAGGGCTTGGCCAAGCGGGGGAGACCCAGTACTTC. Protein product: CASSLGLGQAGETQYF.

J is TRBJ2-3 and V is TRBV7-9; a weak D match, TRBD2 (6 bases). The CDR3 has 16 residues. The germline gives CDR1 SEHNR, CDR2 FQNEAQ (reference sequence). The germline V and J ends were trimmed by 2 bases and 0 bases, with 12 bases remaining between them. CDR3 DNA sequence: TGTGCCAGCAGCTTAAAGGTGGGGGGTAGCACAGATACGCAGTATTTT. Encoded protein: CASSLKVGGSTDTQYF.

V gene TRBV29-1 combines with J gene TRBJ2-1; possibly TRBD2 for D (8 bases). Per germline, CDR1 SQVTM and CDR2 ANQGSEA. CDR3 length equals 15 residues. The ends were cut back, 6 bases at V and 0 bases at J, with 15 bases in the middle. DNA for the CDR3: TGCAGCGTGCAGGGGGGGACTAGCTCCTACAATGAGCAGTTCTTC. The encoded protein is CSVQGGTSSYNEQFF.

The J gene is TRBJ1-1, the V gene TRBV6-5; D may be TRBD1 (6 bases). V was trimmed by 7 bases and J by 10 bases, leaving 13 bases between them. Germline lookup yields CDR1 MNHEY and CDR2 SVGAGI. This CDR3 is built from 11 residues. This CDR3 is CASKGDTGAFF. In DNA form, the CDR3 reads TGTGCCAGCAAGGGGGACACGGGAGCTTTCTTT.

The chain uses TRBV7-3 and TRBJ2-1, with D possibly matching TRBD1 (5 bases). CDR3 size: 15 residues. Germline lookup yields CDR1 SGHTA and CDR2 FQGTGA. V lost 4 bases to trimming and J lost 1 base, with 11 bases between them. DNA of the CDR3: TGTGCCAGCAGCTCTGACCCAGGGTCCTACAATGAGCAGTTCTTC. Protein sequence: CASSSDPGSYNEQFF.

This clone appeared a single time. The gene calls are TRBV12-3 or TRBV12-4 and TRBJ1-2; maybe TRBD1 (5 bases). V was pared by 4 bases and J by 4 bases, with 10 bases between. There are 13 residues in the CDR3. CDR3 nucleotide sequence: TGTGCCAGCAGTTATGACAGTAGCTATGGCTACACCTTC. It yields the protein CASSYDSSYGYTF.

This clone was counted once. The chain combines TRBV28 with TRBJ2-3; 8 nucleotides match TRBD2. The CDR3 runs 16 residues. V dropped 5 bases and J dropped 7; count of bases not matched to a gene: 14. The V gene's germline CDR1 is MDHEN and CDR2 SYDVKM. CDR3 nucleotides: TGTGCCAGCAGTCTCACTTCTAGCGGGCCCGAATATACGCAGTATTTT. This encodes CASSLTSSGPEYTQYF.

The chain uses TRBV14 and TRBJ2-3; D not certain. Germline loops: CDR1 SGHDN, CDR2 FVKESK. CDR3 size: 15 residues. V was trimmed by 1 base and J by 3 bases, leaving 11 bases between them. The CDR3 spells CASSQGAAITDTQYF. The CDR3 bases are TGTGCCAGCAGCCAAGGGGCAGCTATAACAGATACGCAGTATTTT.

The chain couples TRBV6-5 to TRBJ2-1; tentative D call: TRBD1 (6 bases). This CDR3 has 13 amino acids. The V end was cut by 5 bases, the J end by 10 bases, with 15 bases between. Per the germline V gene, CDR1 is MNHEY and CDR2 is SVGAGI. The CDR3 loop is CASSKRQVGEQFF. The CDR3 DNA follows: TGTGCCAGCAGTAAGCGACAGGTCGGGGAGCAGTTCTTC.

The DNA for the CDR3 is TGTGCCAGCAACGGACAGCAGGCAATTCATACGCAGTATTTT. Translation: CASNGQQAIHTQYF. The chain joins TRBV28 to TRBJ2-3; TRBD1 might be the D (6 bases). The CDR3 is 14 amino acids. Trimming pared 7 bases from V and 7 bases from J, leaving 18 bases between. Looked up from germline, CDR1 is MDHEN and CDR2 is SYDVKM.

V is TRBV19 and J is TRBJ1-6; 7 positions match TRBD1. Trimming removed 3 bases from V and 9 bases from J; junction bases left unmatched: 11. The germline CDR1 and CDR2 sequences are LNHDA and SQIVND (reference sequence). The CDR3 length is 16 residues. The CDR3 protein is CASSMQGVTTGSPLHF. CDR3 sequence (DNA): TGTGCCAGTAGTATGCAGGGGGTTACAACGGGTTCACCCCTCCACTTT.

The chain uses TRBV4-2 and TRBJ1-5, with TRBD1 as a possible D gene (5 bases). The V gene's germline CDR1 is LGHNA and CDR2 YNFKEQ. This CDR3 has 16 amino acids. The V end lost 4 bases, the J end lost 4 bases, and 17 bases lay between the germline ends. CDR3 in amino acids: CASSPHGQGENQPQHF. The CDR3 nucleotides are TGTGCCAGCAGCCCGCACGGGCAGGGCGAAAATCAGCCCCAGCATTTT.